This TCR beta chain originates from a study of blood T cell repertoires in COVID-19 (TCRdb year 2020). Concerning the study at large: The collaborator samples originated in the United States, Italy and Spain and spanned the acute and convalescent phases of COVID-19. A de-identified subject ID, COVID-19 status, age in years and sex were almost always included in the sample metadata. The repertoires were released in a freely available public database meant as a resource for research on the immune response to SARS-CoV-2. HLA class I and class II types, where available, came from metadata supplied by the sample provider rather than from assay-based typing. The dataset comprised deeply sampled blood TCRbeta repertoires from subjects exposed to, actively infected with, or recovered from COVID-19. The prospective study material was composed of cDNA or gDNA derived from T cells, B-cell-depleted T cells, or PBMCs. Samples came from the ongoing ImmuneRACE study (first 160 participants) plus 1,254 subjects from 6 global collaborators.

Per the germline V gene, SGHTA is the CDR1 and FQGTGA is the CDR2. The CDR3 numbers 14 residues from cysteine through phenylalanine. Only the CDR3 DNA is retained, 42 bases long and in frame from the first base. Deletion took 2 bases off V and 4 bases off J, with a span of 12 bases between the germline ends. Study-wide conclusions, independent of this receptor: The amount of clinical and demographic metadata varied by source and participant and was provided uncurated.

The immunoSEQ Assay, a bias-controlled multiplex PCR, was used to amplify TCRbeta CDR3 regions from genomic DNA. As for the authors' bioinformatics: The number of nucleated cells in each sample was estimated by amplification of reference gene primers within the assay. To quantify the absolute abundance of each unique TCRbeta CDR3 rearrangement, sequence reads were collapsed and filtered. For each sample, productive Simpson clonality was calculated as the square root of Simpson's diversity index across productive rearrangements. This immuneACCESS table, as held by TCRdb, lists in-frame sequences with V and J called but not all clones. Of the missing ones, under half trace to an unresolved V gene in checked studies; the others have no known cause. D and trimming were read from the DNA, whereas the V and J calls and clone size are those reported in that table. This sample has about 81,000 clones in its table, and 70% to 85% of those were observed once. Roughly 14% of the sample is in the top ten clones.

A word on this clone: The antigen this receptor binds is unknown. No base qualities exist here, and no much larger clone lies one base off it.

Whole blood was collected in K2EDTA tubes by collaborating institutions according to the institutions' own protocols. For TCRbeta analysis, collaborators shipped samples in one of three forms: frozen whole blood, isolated PBMCs, or DNA extracted from either of those sample types. The sequence was collected from a human donor in a cohort sampled during active COVID-19. The rearranged segments are TRBV7-3 and TRBJ2-7; the D region possibly corresponds to TRBD2 (6 bases align). Sequenced material: peripheral blood. The DNA sequence is TGTGCCAGCAGCTTAGTGGCGGGGCAATACGAGCAGTACTTC. This gives the protein CASSLVAGQYEQYF.